This T cell receptor (beta chain) stems from a study of T cells in Graves' hyperthyroidism and ophthalmopathy. RNA transcripts yielded amplified TCR beta CDR3 regions. An initial round of RT-PCR targeting the TCR CDR3 relied on the HTBI primer set. MiXCR, applied by TCRdb to the multiplex PCR reads, yields one record per CDR3 protein. The sample carries around 420,000 distinct CDR3 sequences, approximately 13% recorded once. Hyperthyroidism was newly diagnosed in patients aged 18 to 65 (duration under 2 months). Exclusion of patients followed from uncontrolled infection, other autoimmune disease, pregnancy or lactation. This CDR3 is built from 19 residues. CDR1 is SGDLS and CDR2 is YYNGEE in the germline V gene. Trimming at V came to 4 bases and at J to 4 bases, leaving 13 bases not matched to a gene.

This receptor was identified in a woman aged 18-35 years with Graves' hyperthyroidism. The genes are TRBV9 and TRBJ2-1, with 14 bases that match TRBD2. The sample taken for sequencing was blood. DNA of the CDR3: TGTGCCAGCAGCCCCATGGGGACTAGCGGGAGAAAGGAGTACAATGAGCAGTTCTTC. This translates into CASSPMGTSGRKEYNEQFF.